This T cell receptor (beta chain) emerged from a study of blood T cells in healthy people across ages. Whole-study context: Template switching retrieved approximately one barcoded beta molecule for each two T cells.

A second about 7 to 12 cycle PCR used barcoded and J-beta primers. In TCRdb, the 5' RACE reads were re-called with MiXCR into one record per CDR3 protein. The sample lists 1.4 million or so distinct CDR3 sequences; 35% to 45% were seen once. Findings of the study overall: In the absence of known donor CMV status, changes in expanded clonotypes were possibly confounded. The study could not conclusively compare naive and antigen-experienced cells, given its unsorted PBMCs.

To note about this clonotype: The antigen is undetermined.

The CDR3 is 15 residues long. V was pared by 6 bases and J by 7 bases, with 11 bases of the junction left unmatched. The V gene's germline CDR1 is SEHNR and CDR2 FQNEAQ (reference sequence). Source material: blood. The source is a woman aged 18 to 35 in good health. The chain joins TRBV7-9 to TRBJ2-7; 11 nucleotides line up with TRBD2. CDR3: CASRLSGGVGNEQYF. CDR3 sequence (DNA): TGTGCCAGCAGACTTAGCGGGGGGGTCGGTAATGAGCAGTACTTC.